This T cell receptor (beta chain) is from a study of cytomegalovirus exposure and HLA in healthy donors. The PCR used 60 Vbeta and 13 Jbeta primers. Clones were sequenced by immunoSEQ multiplex PCR, and TCRdb holds only the in-frame ones, with some missing. The table lists about 60,000 clones, 70% of them singletons. The CDR3 totals 18 residues. CDR1 LGHNT and CDR2 FRNRAP come from the germline V gene. Trimming shortened V by 2 bases and J by 5 bases, and 22 bases separated the two germline ends. The rearrangement joins TRBV12-5 to TRBJ1-5; maybe TRBD1 (6 bases). Sequencing used PBMCs. The source of this sequence is a woman aged 60 to 75 in good health and CMV-seropositive. CDR3 sequence reads: CASGLKLVGQGLDQPQHF. The CDR3 DNA reads as TGTGCTAGTGGTTTGAAGTTAGTGGGACAAGGGCTGGATCAGCCCCAGCATTTT.